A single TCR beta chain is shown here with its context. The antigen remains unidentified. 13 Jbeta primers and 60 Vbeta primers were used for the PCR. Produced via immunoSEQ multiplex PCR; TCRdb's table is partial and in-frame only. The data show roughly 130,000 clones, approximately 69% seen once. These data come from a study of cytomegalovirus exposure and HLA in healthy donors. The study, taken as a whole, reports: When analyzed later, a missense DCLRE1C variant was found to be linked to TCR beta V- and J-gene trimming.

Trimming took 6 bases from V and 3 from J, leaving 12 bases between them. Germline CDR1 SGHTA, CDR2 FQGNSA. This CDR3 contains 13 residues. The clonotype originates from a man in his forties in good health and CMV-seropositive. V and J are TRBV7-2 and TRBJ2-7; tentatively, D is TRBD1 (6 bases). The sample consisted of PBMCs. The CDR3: CASRPGHNYEQYF. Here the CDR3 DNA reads TGTGCCAGCAGACCGGGACACAACTACGAGCAGTACTTC.